Listed below are T cell receptor beta chains from one sample, sequenced in a study of STAT5B mutations in CD4+ large granular lymphocyte leukemia. Sequencing was performed with immunoSEQ multiplex PCR; in TCRdb, only in-frame clones are kept and a portion is missing. The table shows 40,000 or so clones, with 75% to 85% occurring only once. The sample taken for sequencing was CD4+ T cells from blood buffy coats. Receptors were obtained from a human donor in good health. CDR3s include the opening cysteine and the closing phenylalanine or tryptophan. D genes are given only for firm matches. Size tells how often a clone was seen (once, few, many) or the class of an expanded clone, and some rows leave it out.

>TRBJ2-2|TRBV5-1|TRBD1|once
TGCGCCAGCAGCTTGGGGGACAGGGGCGCCAGGGAGCTGTTTTTT
CASSLGDRGARELFF
>TRBJ2-7|TRBV9|-|once
TGTGCCAGCAGCGTGTTCGGGGCCACCGACGAGCAGTACTTC
CASSVFGATDEQYF
>TRBJ2-1|TRBV15|-|once
TGTGCCACCAGCAGAGATCCTGCCGGGAATGAGCAGTTCTTC
CATSRDPAGNEQFF
>TRBJ2-5|TRBV6-5|TRBD1|-
TGTGCCAGCAGTTACGGGACAGGGGGACCGGCGACCCAGTACTTC
CASSYGTGGPATQYF
>TRBJ2-3|TRBV29-1|TRBD2|-
TGCAGCGTTGGAGGGAGGGGTGAAGATACGCAGTATTTT
CSVGGRGEDTQYF
>TRBJ1-1|TRBV29-1|-|-
TGCAGCGTTGTGGGTTACAGAAACACTGAAGCTTTCTTT
CSVVGYRNTEAFF
>TRBJ1-4|TRBV7-8|-|once
TGTGCCAGCAGCGAAATACAGGGATCCAGTAATGAAAAACTGTTTTTT
CASSEIQGSSNEKLFF
>TRBJ2-5|TRBV5-1|TRBD2|-
TGCGCCAGCAGCGCACTAGGCCCTGCGACTAGCGGGGGGGAGACCCAGTACTTC
CASSALGPATSGGETQYF
>TRBJ1-1|TRBV20-1|-|once
TGCAGTGCCCGCCCGAACACTGAAGCTTTCTTT
CSARPNTEAFF
>TRBJ2-7|TRBV5-1|TRBD2|-
TGCGCCAGCAGCACCGTCCCGGGACTAGCGGGGGGGTACTACGAGCAGTACTTC
CASSTVPGLAGGYYEQYF
>TRBJ2-7|TRBV4-1|-|few
TGCGCCAGCAGCCAAGAGGTCCGCTTGAGGGCCTACGAGCAGTACTTC
CASSQEVRLRAYEQYF
>TRBJ2-1|TRBV18|TRBD2|-
TGTGCCAGCTCACCCCCGGGACTAGCGGGGGGTAATGAGCAGTTCTTC
CASSPPGLAGGNEQFF
>TRBJ2-2|TRBV27|TRBD1|-
TGTGCCAGCAGTTATCGTAACCGGGACAGAGACACCGGGGAGCTGTTTTTT
CASSYRNRDRDTGELFF
>TRBJ1-5|TRBV28|-|few
TGTGCCAGCCAGACAGGAGGAGGCAATCAGCCCCAGCATTTT
CASQTGGGNQPQHF
>TRBJ2-7|TRBV15|TRBD1|-
TGTGCCACCAGCGGCACCGGGACAGCCTTCTACGAGCAGTACTTC
CATSGTGTAFYEQYF
>TRBJ1-5|TRBV7-9|TRBD1|-
TGTGCCAGCAGCTCAGGACAGGGGAATCAGCCCCAGCATTTT
CASSSGQGNQPQHF
>TRBJ1-3|TRBV18|-|few
TGTGCCAGCTCACAACCGGGACCCTCTGGAAACACCATATATTTT
CASSQPGPSGNTIYF
>TRBJ1-5|TRBV18|TRBD1|few
TGTGCCAGCTCTTCTCGTCCCGGGACAGCAAACAATCAGCCCCAGCATTTT
CASSSRPGTANNQPQHF
>TRBJ2-5|TRBV11-2|TRBD1|-
TGTGCCAGCAGCCCCCGACAGGGGGCGAGGGAGACCCAGTACTTC
CASSPRQGARETQYF
>TRBJ1-2|TRBV10-3|-|few
TGTGCCACTAAAGTATCGGGGGATGGGTATGGCTACACCTTC
CATKVSGDGYGYTF
>TRBJ1-1|TRBV29-1|-|-
TGCAGCGTTGAAGGGGGGTTTGGCCCTGAAGCTTTCTTT
CSVEGGFGPEAFF
>TRBJ1-4|TRBV29-1|TRBD1|-
TGCAGCGTTGAAGCCCCCCGACAGGGAAAGAGAACTAATGAAAAACTGTTTTTT
CSVEAPRQGKRTNEKLFF
>TRBJ1-2|TRBV4-2|TRBD1|few
TGTGCCAGCAGCCAAGGGGGAATGGACAGGGCGGGCTATGGCTACACCTTC
CASSQGGMDRAGYGYTF
>TRBJ2-1|TRBV2|-|-
TGTGCCAGCAGTGAAGGCCTAGGGAGTACCCTCTACAATGAGCAGTTCTTC
CASSEGLGSTLYNEQFF
>TRBJ1-2|TRBV18|-|-
TGTGCCAGCTCACCACAAGATCGAGGGGCCCCCGGTGGCTACACCTTC
CASSPQDRGAPGGYTF
>TRBJ2-2|TRBV4-3|-|few
TGCGCCAGTCGGCAGAAGAACACCGGGGAGCTGTTTTTT
CASRQKNTGELFF
>TRBJ2-3|TRBV5-1|-|-
TGCGCCAGCAGCGAGAAGGTCCTCACAGATACGCAGTATTTT
CASSEKVLTDTQYF
>TRBJ1-3|TRBV6-1|-|few
TGTGCCAGCAGTGTTCCAGGGTCTGGAAACACCATATATTTT
CASSVPGSGNTIYF
>TRBJ1-6|TRBV2|-|few
TGTGCCAGCAGCGTCGAGAGGCCCCTTTATAATTCACCCCTCCACTTT
CASSVERPLYNSPLHF
>TRBJ2-5|TRBV5-1|TRBD1|-
TGCGCCAGCAGCAGAAGGGGACAGGGTGGGGAGACCCAGTACTTC
CASSRRGQGGETQYF
>TRBJ2-2|TRBV27|TRBD2|-
TGTGCCAGCAGTTTGGTTGGGGAGGGAATCACCGGGGAGCTGTTTTTT
CASSLVGEGITGELFF
>TRBJ2-1|TRBV9|TRBD2|-
TGTGCCAGCAGCGTAGGAGCGCATAGCGGGACATACAATGAGCAGTTCTTC
CASSVGAHSGTYNEQFF
>TRBJ2-1|TRBV7-2|TRBD2|-
TGTGCCAGCAGTAGCGGACTAGCGGGGTACAATGAGCAGTTCTTC
CASSSGLAGYNEQFF
>TRBJ1-2|TRBV7-2|-|-
TGTGCCAGCAGCTCAGAGACAGTGAGTGGCTACACCTTC
CASSSETVSGYTF
>TRBJ2-7|TRBV27|-|-
TGTGCCAGCAGCCACAGGGTTTCCTACGAGCAGTACTTC
CASSHRVSYEQYF
>TRBJ2-2|TRBV5-5|-|-
TGTGCCAGCAGCTTTAACAGAAACACCGGGGAGCTGTTTTTT
CASSFNRNTGELFF
>TRBJ2-3|TRBV27|-|-
TGTGCCAGCAGTTTATGGGCCAGGGGGGGCTCAGATACGCAGTATTTT
CASSLWARGGSDTQYF
>TRBJ2-3|TRBV7-2|-|-
TGTGCCAGCAGCTTAGCGGGTTCAGATACGCAGTATTTT
CASSLAGSDTQYF
>TRBJ2-5|TRBV7-9|-|-
TGTGCCAGCAGCTTATGGCCCGGCCAAGAGACCCAGTACTTC
CASSLWPGQETQYF
>TRBJ2-7|TRBV4-3|-|-
TGCGCCAGCAGCCAAGATAGGGGGGGTGCCTACGAGCAGTACTTC
CASSQDRGGAYEQYF
>TRBJ2-3|TRBV18|-|few
TGTGCCAGCTCACCCCCAGGGGGAGGTACGCAGTATTTT
CASSPPGGGTQYF
>TRBJ1-2|TRBV6-6|-|-
TGTGCCAGCAGTTACGGCCCTCTCTATGGCTACACCTTC
CASSYGPLYGYTF
>TRBJ2-7|TRBV27|-|-
TGTGCCAGCAGTTTATTGGGTGGGGATCGTAACTCCTACGAGCAGTACTTC
CASSLLGGDRNSYEQYF
>TRBJ2-7|TRBV27|TRBD2|-
TGTGCCAGCAGTTTATTTGCGGGGGACCTCTACGAGCAGTACTTC
CASSLFAGDLYEQYF
>TRBJ2-5|TRBV7-8|TRBD1|-
TGTGCCAGCAGCCCCCAATCGACAGGGAATGGGGAGACCCAGTACTTC
CASSPQSTGNGETQYF
>TRBJ2-5|TRBV4-1|TRBD1|-
TGCGCCAGCAGCCAAGCACAGGGGAGTGAGACCCAGTACTTC
CASSQAQGSETQYF
>TRBJ2-7|TRBV18|-|-
TGTGCCAGCTCACCTAAGTCGGGGCCATACGAGCAGTACTTC
CASSPKSGPYEQYF
>TRBJ2-7|TRBV7-9|-|-
TGTGCCAGCAGCTCGACAGAGCAGTACTTC
CASSSTEQYF
>TRBJ2-5|TRBV7-9|-|few
TGTGCCACCTCCGGGTTTAATGGAGAGACCCAGTACTTC
CATSGFNGETQYF
>TRBJ1-5|TRBV29-1|TRBD1|-
TGCAGCGTTGGGGAGGGGGCTCAGCCCCAGCATTTT
CSVGEGAQPQHF
>TRBJ1-5|TRBV4-1|TRBD1|-
TGCGCCAGCAGCCAAGATTTTGACAGGGGGCCTCAGCCCCAGCATTTT
CASSQDFDRGPQPQHF
>TRBJ2-5|TRBV7-9|-|-
TGTGCCAGCAGCTTTGGGCCCCGAGTGATAGAGACCCAGTACTTC
CASSFGPRVIETQYF
>TRBJ2-5|TRBV18|TRBD2|-
TGTGCCAGCTCACCGGGGACTAGCGGGGAGACCCAGTACTTC
CASSPGTSGETQYF
>TRBJ2-5|TRBV11-3|TRBD2|-
TGTGCCAGCAGCTTAGGAGCGGGGTCCACTGTTCAAGAGACCCAGTACTTC
CASSLGAGSTVQETQYF
>TRBJ1-6|TRBV7-9|-|-
TGTGCCAGCAGCGTGAAAACAGGGATAAATTCACCCCTCCACTTT
CASSVKTGINSPLHF
>TRBJ2-7|TRBV5-6|-|once
TGTGCCAGCAGCTTGGCTTCAGCGGACTCCTACGAGCAGTACTTC
CASSLASADSYEQYF
>TRBJ2-5|TRBV25-1|TRBD2|-
TGTGCCAGCAGTGAAGACGGACTAGCGGCACAAGAGACCCAGTACTTC
CASSEDGLAAQETQYF
>TRBJ1-5|TRBV7-9|-|-
TGTGCCAGCAGCCTTCTGGGTGGCAATCAGCCCCAGCATTTT
CASSLLGGNQPQHF
>TRBJ2-7|TRBV11-3|-|few
TGTGCCAGCGTCCTGCCTGCCTACGAGCAGTACTTC
CASVLPAYEQYF
>TRBJ2-1|TRBV19|TRBD2|-
TGTGCCAGTAGTCTGGGCGGGGGGGTCCACAATGAGCAGTTCTTC
CASSLGGGVHNEQFF